This TCR beta chain was identified in a study of blood T cell repertoires in COVID-19. Study-level background: Researchers got acute and convalescent COVID-19 samples from the United States, Italy and Spain.

Germline V gives CDR1 MDHEN, CDR2 SYDVKM. CDR3 size: 16 residues. Trimming removed 3 bases at V and 1 base at J, with 13 bases between. How the authors handled the data: Quantification of nucleated cells was approximated via reference gene primer amplification. Sequencing used immunoSEQ multiplex PCR; TCRdb keeps in-frame clones, though not all of them. That table gives V, J and clone size, and the DNA gave D and trimming. This sample yields roughly 160,000 clones, of which 83% are seen a single time; around 2.1% belongs to the top ten. This chain links TRBV28 with TRBJ2-1, with a tentative D call TRBD2 (6 bases). Sample: peripheral blood. The clonotype was recovered from a woman at least 80 years old with acute or convalescent COVID-19. In DNA, the CDR3 is TGTGCCAGCAGTTTGGTTTCGGGACTTTCCTACAATGAGCAGTTCTTC. Translated, it gives CASSLVSGLSYNEQFF.